This T cell receptor (beta chain) came from a study of cytomegalovirus exposure and HLA in healthy donors. Donors sampled were nominally healthy, though unrecorded immune exposures were likely. Germline trimming cut 0 bases from V and 2 bases from J; bases unmatched to any gene: 2. CDR1 and CDR2 (germline): SGHTS, YDEGEE. The CDR3 is made up of 15 amino acids. The PCR made use of 60 Vbeta and 13 Jbeta primers. The table came from immunoSEQ multiplex PCR; TCRdb's copy has only in-frame clones and leaves some out. The repertoire holds over 130,000 clones, about 80% seen once, with approximately 1.5% in the top ten.

The sample taken for sequencing was PBMCs. The chain combines TRBV5-8 with TRBJ2-7; 10 bases line up with TRBD1. This clonotype originated in a man in his thirties or forties in good health and CMV-seropositive. In DNA form, the CDR3 reads TGTGCCAGCAGCTTGGCAGGGACAGGGGCCTACGAGCAGTACTTC. This codes for CASSLAGTGAYEQYF. The full variable domain, in which reference TRBV5-8 and TRBJ2-7 provide the parts outside the CDR3, is EAGVTQSPTHLIKTRGQQATLRCSPISGHTSVYWYQQALGLGLQFLLWYDEGEERNRGNFPPRFSGRQFPNYSSELNVNALELEDSALYLCASSLAGTGAYEQYFGPGTRLTVT.